Presented here are 4 T cell receptor beta chains from one specimen sequenced in a study of cytomegalovirus exposure and HLA in healthy donors. TCRdb keeps only in-frame clones here, not all; method: immunoSEQ multiplex PCR. Of 70,000 to 80,000 clones in the sample, around 94% were seen once. Specimen: PBMCs. These receptor sequences come from a woman between 18 and 29 years old in good health and CMV-seropositive.

V and J are TRBV5-1 and TRBJ2-7, with TRBD2 matching 12 bases. The CDR3 is 18 amino acids. The V gene's germline CDR1 is SGHRS and CDR2 YFSETQ. J was trimmed by 0 bases and V by 7 bases; bases with no gene match: 14. The CDR3 nucleotides are TGCGCCAGCTCCCTACTAGCGGGGGGCCAAGTTAGCTCCTACGAGCAGTACTTC. Its protein product is CASSLLAGGQVSSYEQYF.

V and J are TRBV28 and TRBJ1-5; D might be TRBD1 (5 bases). V was shortened by 2 bases and J by 6 bases, with 14 bases between the two germline ends. The CDR3 has 15 residues. CDR1 is MDHEN and CDR2 is SYDVKM in the germline V gene. The CDR3 here is CASSLSRAGSQPQHF. CDR3 DNA sequence: TGTGCCAGCAGTTTAAGTAGGGCAGGGTCTCAGCCCCAGCATTTT. Variable domain in full (rest from reference TRBV28 and TRBJ1-5): DVKVTQSSRYLVKRTGEKVFLECVQDMDHENMFWYRQDPGLGLRLIYFSYDVKMKEKGDIPEGYSVSREKKERFSLILESASTNQTSMYLCASSLSRAGSQPQHFGDGTRLSIL.

The chain has TRBV11-3 and TRBJ2-5, with D tentatively TRBD1 (5 bases). The length of the CDR3 is 13 residues. V dropped 4 bases and J dropped 5 bases, with 11 bases sitting between them. CDR1 is SGHNT and CDR2 is YENEEA in the germline V gene. For the CDR3, the DNA is TGTGCCAGCAGCTACTCAGGGTTGGAGACCCAGTACTTC. Translation: CASSYSGLETQYF. Together with reference TRBV11-3 and TRBJ2-5, the CDR3 gives the full variable domain: EAGVVQSPRYKIIEKKQPVAFWCNPISGHNTLYWYLQNLGQGPELLIRYENEEAVDDSQLPKDRFSAERLKGVDSTLKIQPAELGDSAVYLCASSYSGLETQYFGPGTRLLVL.

This clone was detected once. This chain uses TRBV11-3 with TRBJ1-5; D not certain. The CDR3 sequence is 16 residues long. Looked up from germline, CDR1 is SGHNT and CDR2 is YENEEA. The V end lost 1 base, the J end lost 2 bases, and 12 bases lay between the germline ends. CDR3 coding DNA: TGTGCCAGCAGCTTAGCGGGGAGGGTAGGCAATCAGCCCCAGCATTTT. Translating gives CASSLAGRVGNQPQHF. The full variable domain, its missing parts supplied by reference TRBV11-3 and TRBJ1-5, is EAGVVQSPRYKIIEKKQPVAFWCNPISGHNTLYWYLQNLGQGPELLIRYENEEAVDDSQLPKDRFSAERLKGVDSTLKIQPAELGDSAVYLCASSLAGRVGNQPQHFGDGTRLSIL.